The clone carrying this T cell receptor (beta chain) was seen a handful of times. Its antigen is unknown. The sample comes from a study of T cells after yellow fever vaccination. Overall study context: Any fraction with a low cell number was prepared using SMART-Seq v4 Ultra Low Input.

Study-level results: The secondary response was weaker but peaked faster, day 5 versus 15. Most clones from primary vaccination resurfaced after the booster (about 96% CD4, approximately 87% CD8).

This CDR3 is 17 amino acids long. The V and J ends lost 1 base and 2 bases respectively, with 17 bases between them. Germline V gives CDR1 SGHDT, CDR2 YYEEEE. UMIs and a universal primer site were added when TCR cDNA was made by 5'RACE template switching. MiXCR was run by TCRdb on the 5' RACE reads, yielding one entry per CDR3 protein. The sample lists about 340,000 distinct CDR3 sequences; 3% to 4.5% were seen once. This sequence joins TRBV5-6 and TRBJ2-3, with D unresolved. The source is a man aged 18-30 years who received the YFV17D yellow fever vaccine. The source was PBMCs, collected 5 days after the yellow fever booster vaccination. Written as DNA, the CDR3 is TGTGCCAGCAGCTTGTTATCCCCCCGGACGTCCACAGATACGCAGTATTTT. This translates into CASSLLSPRTSTDTQYF.